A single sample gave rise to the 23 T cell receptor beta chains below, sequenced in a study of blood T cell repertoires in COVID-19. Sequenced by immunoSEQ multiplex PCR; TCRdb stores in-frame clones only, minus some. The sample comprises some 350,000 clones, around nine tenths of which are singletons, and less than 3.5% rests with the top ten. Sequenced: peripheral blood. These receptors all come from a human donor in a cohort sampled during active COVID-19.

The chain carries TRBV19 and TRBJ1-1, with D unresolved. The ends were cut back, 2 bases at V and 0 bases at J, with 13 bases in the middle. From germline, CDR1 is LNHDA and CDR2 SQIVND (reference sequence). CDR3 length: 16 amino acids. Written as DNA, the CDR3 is TGTGCCAGTAGTATAATTTATGAGGAATTGAACACTGAAGCTTTCTTT. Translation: CASSIIYEELNTEAFF.

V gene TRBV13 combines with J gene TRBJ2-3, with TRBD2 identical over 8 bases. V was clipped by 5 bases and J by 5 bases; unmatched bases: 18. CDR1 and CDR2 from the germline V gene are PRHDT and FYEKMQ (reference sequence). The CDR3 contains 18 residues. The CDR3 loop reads CASSPDRGGLPRGDTQYF. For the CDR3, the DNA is TGTGCCAGCAGCCCCGACCGGGGGGGCCTCCCTCGGGGAGATACGCAGTATTTT.

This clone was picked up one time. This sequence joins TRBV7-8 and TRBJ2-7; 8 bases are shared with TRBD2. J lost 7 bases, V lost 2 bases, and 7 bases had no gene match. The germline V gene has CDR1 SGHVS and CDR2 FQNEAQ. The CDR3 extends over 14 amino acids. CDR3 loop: CASSLQGLAGEQYF. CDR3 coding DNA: TGTGCCAGCAGCTTACAGGGTCTAGCGGGTGAGCAGTACTTC.

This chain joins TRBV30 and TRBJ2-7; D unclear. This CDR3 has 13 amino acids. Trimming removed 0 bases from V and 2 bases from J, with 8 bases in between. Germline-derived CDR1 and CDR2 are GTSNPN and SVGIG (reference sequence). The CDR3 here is CAWSVGHPYEQYF. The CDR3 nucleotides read TGTGCCTGGAGTGTTGGGCACCCCTACGAGCAGTACTTC.

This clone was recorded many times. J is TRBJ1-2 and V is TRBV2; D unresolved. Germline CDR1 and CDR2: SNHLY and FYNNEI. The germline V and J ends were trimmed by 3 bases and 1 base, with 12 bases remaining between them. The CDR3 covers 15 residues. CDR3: CASSEGEAHNYGYTF. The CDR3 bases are TGTGCCAGCAGTGAGGGTGAGGCCCATAACTATGGCTACACCTTC.

In nucleotides, the CDR3 is TGTGCCAGCAGCTCGACAGGGTTCTCCTACGAGCAGTACTTC. Translating gives CASSSTGFSYEQYF. The chain uses TRBV11-1 and TRBJ2-7, with 7 bases aligning to TRBD1. CDR3 length: 14 amino acids. Germline V gene data show CDR1 as SGHAT and CDR2 as FQDESV (reference sequence). Germline trimming cut 4 bases from V and 0 bases from J; bases unmatched to any gene: 3.

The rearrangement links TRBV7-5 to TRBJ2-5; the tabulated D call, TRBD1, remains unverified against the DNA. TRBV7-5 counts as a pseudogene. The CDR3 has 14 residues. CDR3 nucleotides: TGTGCCAGAGTGCGCCACAGACAGCTAGAGACCCAGTACTTC. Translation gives CARVRHRQLETQYF.

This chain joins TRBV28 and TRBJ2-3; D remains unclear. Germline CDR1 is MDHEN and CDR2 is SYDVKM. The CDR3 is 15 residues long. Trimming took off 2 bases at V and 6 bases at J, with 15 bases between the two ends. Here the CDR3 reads CASSLESPFKDTQYF. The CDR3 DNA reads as TGTGCCAGCAGTTTAGAGAGCCCGTTTAAGGATACGCAGTATTTT. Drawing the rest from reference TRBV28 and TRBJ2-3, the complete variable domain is DVKVTQSSRYLVKRTGEKVFLECVQDMDHENMFWYRQDPGLGLRLIYFSYDVKMKEKGDIPEGYSVSREKKERFSLILESASTNQTSMYLCASSLESPFKDTQYFGPGTRLTVL.

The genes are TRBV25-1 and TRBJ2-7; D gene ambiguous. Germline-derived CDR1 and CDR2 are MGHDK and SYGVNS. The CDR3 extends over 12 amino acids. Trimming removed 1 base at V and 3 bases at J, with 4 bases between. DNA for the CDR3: TGTGCCAGCAGTGAATCCCTCTACGAGCAGTACTTC. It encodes CASSESLYEQYF.

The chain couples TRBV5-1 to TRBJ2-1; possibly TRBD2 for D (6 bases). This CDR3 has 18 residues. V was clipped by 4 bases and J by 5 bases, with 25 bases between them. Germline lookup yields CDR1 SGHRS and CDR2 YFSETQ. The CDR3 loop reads CASSPGPSRRARDNEQFF. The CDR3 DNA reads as TGCGCCAGCAGCCCCGGGCCGTCGAGGAGGGCTAGGGACAATGAGCAGTTCTTC.

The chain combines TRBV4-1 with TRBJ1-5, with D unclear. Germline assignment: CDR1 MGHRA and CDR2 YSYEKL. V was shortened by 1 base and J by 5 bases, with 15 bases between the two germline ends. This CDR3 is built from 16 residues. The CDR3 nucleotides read TGCGCCAGCAGCCAAGGGGGAGTAGGGTCCTATCAGCCCCAGCATTTT. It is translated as CASSQGGVGSYQPQHF.

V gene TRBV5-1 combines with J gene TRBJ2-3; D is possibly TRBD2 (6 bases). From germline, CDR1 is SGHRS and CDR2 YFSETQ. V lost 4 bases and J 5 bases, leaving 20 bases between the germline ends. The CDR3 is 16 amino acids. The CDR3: CASSRSSVALLDTQYF. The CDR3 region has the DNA TGCGCCAGCAGCCGGTCTAGCGTGGCCCTTTTAGATACGCAGTATTTT.

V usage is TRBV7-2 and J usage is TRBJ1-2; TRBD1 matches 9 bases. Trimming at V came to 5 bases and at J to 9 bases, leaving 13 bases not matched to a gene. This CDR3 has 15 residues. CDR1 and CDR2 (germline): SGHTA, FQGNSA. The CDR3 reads CASSATGGQGDSYTF. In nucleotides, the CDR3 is TGTGCCAGCAGCGCTACAGGGGGACAGGGAGACAGCTACACCTTC.

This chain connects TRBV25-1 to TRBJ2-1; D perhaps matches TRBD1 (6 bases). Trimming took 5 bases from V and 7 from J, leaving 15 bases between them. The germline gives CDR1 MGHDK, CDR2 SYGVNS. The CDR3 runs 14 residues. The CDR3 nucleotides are TGTGCCAGCAGTTTAACAGGGTATGGGAATGAGCAGTTCTTC. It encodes CASSLTGYGNEQFF.

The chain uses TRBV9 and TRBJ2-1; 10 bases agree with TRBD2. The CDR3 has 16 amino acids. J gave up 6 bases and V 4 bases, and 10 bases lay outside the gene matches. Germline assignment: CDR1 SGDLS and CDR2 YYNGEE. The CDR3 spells CASSPRLTSGFNEQFF. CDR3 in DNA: TGTGCCAGCAGCCCAAGGTTGACTAGCGGGTTCAATGAGCAGTTCTTC.

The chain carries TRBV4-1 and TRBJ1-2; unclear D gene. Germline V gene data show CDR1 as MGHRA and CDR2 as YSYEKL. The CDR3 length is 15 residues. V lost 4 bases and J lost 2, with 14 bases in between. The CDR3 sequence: CASSLQASSNYGYTF. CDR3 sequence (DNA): TGCGCCAGCAGCCTCCAGGCTTCTAGCAACTATGGCTACACCTTC.

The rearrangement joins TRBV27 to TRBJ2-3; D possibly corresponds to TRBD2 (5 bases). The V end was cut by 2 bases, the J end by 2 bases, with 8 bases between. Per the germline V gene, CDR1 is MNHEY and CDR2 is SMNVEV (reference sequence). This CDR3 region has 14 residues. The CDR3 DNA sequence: TGTGCCAGCAGTTTAGGGAGACCCACAGATACGCAGTATTTT. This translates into CASSLGRPTDTQYF.

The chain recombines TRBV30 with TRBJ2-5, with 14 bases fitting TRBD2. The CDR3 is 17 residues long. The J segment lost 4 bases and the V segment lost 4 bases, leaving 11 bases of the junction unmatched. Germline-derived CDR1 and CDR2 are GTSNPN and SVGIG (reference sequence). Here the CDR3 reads CAWTPGLAGVLGETQYF. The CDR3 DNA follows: TGTGCCTGGACACCGGGACTAGCGGGAGTGCTGGGAGAGACCCAGTACTTC. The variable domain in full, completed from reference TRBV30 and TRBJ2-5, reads SQTIHQWPATLVQPVGSPLSLECTVEGTSNPNLYWYRQAAGRGLQLLFYSVGIGQISSEVPQNLSASRPQDRQFILSSKKLLLSDSGFYLCAWTPGLAGVLGETQYFGPGTRLLVL.

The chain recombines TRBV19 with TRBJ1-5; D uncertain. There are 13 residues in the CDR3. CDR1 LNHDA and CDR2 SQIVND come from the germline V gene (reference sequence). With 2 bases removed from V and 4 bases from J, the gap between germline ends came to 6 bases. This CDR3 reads CASSIQMNQPQHF. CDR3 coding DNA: TGTGCCAGTAGTATACAGATGAATCAGCCCCAGCATTTT.

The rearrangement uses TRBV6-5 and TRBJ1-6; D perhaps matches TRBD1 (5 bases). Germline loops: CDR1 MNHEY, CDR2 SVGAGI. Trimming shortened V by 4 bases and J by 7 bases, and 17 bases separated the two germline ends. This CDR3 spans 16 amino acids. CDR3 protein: CASSFGAQGWNSPLHF. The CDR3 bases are TGTGCCAGCAGTTTTGGCGCTCAGGGATGGAATTCACCCCTCCACTTT.

CDR3 amino acids: CASSYSGQGRDGYTF. CDR3 nucleotides: TGTGCCAGCAGTTATTCAGGACAGGGGAGGGATGGCTACACCTTC. The chain couples TRBV6-5 to TRBJ1-2, with 9 bases fitting TRBD1. The length of the CDR3 is 15 residues. The V gene end was trimmed by 3 bases and the J gene end by 6 bases; junction bases not matched to a gene: 8. Germline V CDR1 and CDR2: MNHEY, SVGAGI.

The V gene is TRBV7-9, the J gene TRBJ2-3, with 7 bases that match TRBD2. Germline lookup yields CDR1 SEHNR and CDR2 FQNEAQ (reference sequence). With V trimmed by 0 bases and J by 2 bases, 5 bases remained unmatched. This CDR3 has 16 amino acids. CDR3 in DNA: TGTGCCAGCAGCTTAGCTGGGCGGGGGACCACAGATACGCAGTATTTT. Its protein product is CASSLAGRGTTDTQYF.

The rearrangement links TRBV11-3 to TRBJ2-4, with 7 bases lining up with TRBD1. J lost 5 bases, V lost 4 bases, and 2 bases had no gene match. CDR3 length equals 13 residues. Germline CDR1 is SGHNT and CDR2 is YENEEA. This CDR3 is CASSYRGENIQYF. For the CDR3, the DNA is TGTGCCAGCAGCTACAGGGGAGAAAACATTCAGTACTTC.